Shown below are 13 T cell receptor beta chains from a single sample sequenced in a study of identical twins (dated by TCRdb to about 2016). Library prep was done by 5' RACE. The instrument was an Illumina HiSeq 2000. Using fastp at Q25 and MiXCR, TCRdb reprocessed the public reads and kept productive beta chains. Entries that share a CDR3 protein sequence are merged under the most common genes and DNA. The sample profile shows some 630,000 distinct CDR3 sequences; about 7% of them were found once. The top ten clonotypes cover 1.6% of the sample. These data also formed part of another study, on yellow fever vaccine responses in identical twins.

The sequencing sample was made of PBMCs. The receptor set was obtained from a young woman in good health.

J is TRBJ2-5 and V is TRBV29-1; 9 bases fit TRBD1. CDR3 length: 15 residues. After removal of 7 bases from V and 3 bases from J, the junction contained 12 bases not matched to a gene. Germline V lookup: CDR1 SQVTM, CDR2 ANQGSEA. CDR3 in DNA: TGCAGCGGTTGTGGGGGGACAGGGCGGGAAGAGACCCAGTACTTC. Its translation is CSGCGGTGREETQYF.

This clonotype was counted a few times. J is TRBJ1-2 and V is TRBV5-1; unclear D gene. Germline CDR1 is SGHRS and CDR2 is YFSETQ. This CDR3 contains 13 residues. The V gene lost 1 base and the J gene lost 6 bases, with 10 bases spanning the gap. The CDR3 bases are TGCGCCAGCAGCTTGTTGGGCAGCCATGGCTACACCTTC. It translates to CASSLLGSHGYTF.

This clonotype was found many times. The chain is built from TRBV5-1 and TRBJ2-2; 9 positions agree with TRBD2. This CDR3 region has 16 residues. The ends lost 0 bases at V and 4 bases at J; junction bases unmatched: 4. Germline V gene lookup returns CDR1 SGHRS and CDR2 YFSETQ. Here the CDR3 DNA reads TGCGCCAGCAGCTTGGGGCCAGCGGGAGGCACCGGGGAGCTGTTTTTT. Translation gives CASSLGPAGGTGELFF.

The V call is TRBV27, the J call TRBJ2-3, with TRBD2 identical over 11 bases. With 8 bases clipped from V and 4 bases from J, the junction kept 23 bases outside the gene matches. CDR3 length: 20 residues. Germline V lookup: CDR1 MNHEY, CDR2 SMNVEV (reference sequence). CDR3 in amino acids: CASYKGGKTSGDRAADTQYF. The DNA of the CDR3 is TGTGCCAGCTACAAGGGCGGTAAGACTAGCGGGGACCGAGCGGCAGATACGCAGTATTTT.

This clonotype was counted a few times. The chain has TRBV5-1 and TRBJ2-7; perhaps TRBD2 as D (5 bases). Trimming left V 4 bases short and J 5 bases short, with 16 bases between. The CDR3 spans 14 residues. The V gene's germline CDR1 is SGHRS and CDR2 YFSETQ. The CDR3 nucleotides are TGCGCCAGCAGCGCGGACGCCGGGGATAACGAGCAGTACTTC. Translated, it gives CASSADAGDNEQYF. Drawing the rest from reference TRBV5-1 and TRBJ2-7, the complete variable domain is KAGVTQTPRYLIKTRGQQVTLSCSPISGHRSVSWYQQTPGQGLQFLFEYFSETQRNKGNFPGRFSGRQFSNSRSEMNVSTLELGDSALYLCASSADAGDNEQYFGPGTRLTVT.

This clonotype was counted ten times or more. The chain uses TRBV5-1 and TRBJ2-3, with 9 nucleotides matching TRBD1. The junction had 4 bases not matched to a gene; V was cut back by 4 bases and J by 4 bases. The CDR3 runs to 14 residues. Germline V gives CDR1 SGHRS, CDR2 YFSETQ. The DNA for the CDR3 is TGCGCCAGCAGCCGACAGGGGGGTCCAGATACGCAGTATTTT. Amino acids: CASSRQGGPDTQYF.

The gene calls are TRBV5-1 and TRBJ1-1; D might be TRBD1 (5 bases). Trimming removed 3 bases from V and 1 base from J, with 19 bases in between. Germline V gene lookup returns CDR1 SGHRS and CDR2 YFSETQ. CDR3 size: 17 residues. CDR3 coding DNA: TGCGCCAGCAGCTCTAGGGCGGGGGAAAGGCGGAACACTGAAGCTTTCTTT. Protein: CASSSRAGERRNTEAFF.

The genes are TRBV10-2 and TRBJ2-7, with D maybe TRBD2 (5 bases). CDR1 WSHSY and CDR2 SAAADI come from the germline V gene. This CDR3 is 14 amino acids long. V lost 4 bases to trimming and J lost 3 bases, with 13 bases between them. CDR3 region: CASSGPVTNYEQYV. The DNA of the CDR3 is TGCGCCAGCAGTGGGCCGGTGACTAACTACGAGCAGTACGTC.

This clonotype was observed a few times. The gene calls are TRBV13 and TRBJ2-3; TRBD2 matches at 8 bases. After removal of 7 bases from V and 2 bases from J, the junction contained 17 bases not matched to a gene. Per germline, CDR1 PRHDT and CDR2 FYEKMQ (reference sequence). CDR3 length: 18 amino acids. CDR3 protein: CASKNTGGGLGDTDTQYF. CDR3 DNA sequence: TGTGCCAGCAAAAACACGGGGGGGGGCTTGGGGGACACAGATACGCAGTATTTT.

This clonotype has a handful of counts. V is TRBV14 and J is TRBJ2-5; no definite D call. The germline gives CDR1 SGHDN, CDR2 FVKESK. Trimming left V 0 bases short and J 3 bases short, with 11 bases between. The CDR3 extends over 15 amino acids. This CDR3 reads CASSQEEWPKETQYF. The CDR3 DNA reads TGTGCCAGCAGCCAAGAAGAGTGGCCTAAAGAGACCCAGTACTTC.

This clonotype appeared a few times. The chain employs TRBV7-9 and TRBJ1-1, with D unclear. Per the germline V gene, CDR1 is SEHNR and CDR2 is FQNEAQ (reference sequence). This CDR3 region has 13 residues. V dropped 4 bases and J dropped 5 bases, with 11 bases sitting between them. For the CDR3, the DNA is TGTGCCAGCAGCTCCCCGGCAGAGACTGAAGCTTTCTTT. Translation gives CASSSPAETEAFF.

This chain uses TRBV27 with TRBJ2-3; D is perhaps TRBD2 (6 bases). Germline V gives CDR1 MNHEY, CDR2 SMNVEV (reference sequence). This CDR3 has 14 residues. The germline V and J ends were trimmed by 4 bases and 2 bases, with 10 bases remaining between them. This CDR3 reads CASSWVAATDTQYF. CDR3 bases: TGTGCCAGCAGTTGGGTAGCGGCCACAGATACGCAGTATTTT.

This clonotype was detected only a few times. The rearrangement joins TRBV28 to TRBJ2-7; the D gene is possibly TRBD2 (7 bases). V was clipped by 3 bases and J by 4 bases, with 25 bases between them. Germline CDR1 and CDR2: MDHEN and SYDVKM. This CDR3 spans 18 amino acids. CDR3 coding DNA: TGTGCCAGCAGTTTTATGCGGGACGGGGGGCCGGAGGCTTACGAGCAGTACTTC. This gives the protein CASSFMRDGGPEAYEQYF.